The 25 T cell receptor beta chains in this list originate from one sample, sequenced in a study of blood T cell repertoires in COVID-19. Repertoires were generated with immunoSEQ multiplex PCR, while TCRdb's copy carries only in-frame clones and drops some. This table holds 190,000 or so clones, about 90% found once. Material: peripheral blood. The receptors stem from a woman in her seventies with acute or convalescent COVID-19.

V gene TRBV27 combines with J gene TRBJ2-7; perhaps TRBD1 as D (6 bases). Germline assignment: CDR1 MNHEY and CDR2 SMNVEV (reference sequence). The V gene lost 6 bases and the J gene lost 2 bases, with 11 bases spanning the gap. The CDR3 is made up of 13 amino acids. The CDR3 sequence is CASSQGPPYEQYF. CDR3 in DNA: TGTGCCAGCAGCCAGGGGCCCCCCTACGAGCAGTACTTC.

This chain links TRBV5-4 with TRBJ2-3; D perhaps matches TRBD1 (5 bases). The length of the CDR3 is 13 residues. Germline loops: CDR1 SGHNT, CDR2 YYREEE (reference sequence). The V and J ends lost 1 base and 4 bases respectively, with 7 bases between them. CDR3 bases: TGTGCCAGCAGCTTGTCAGGGTCAGATACGCAGTATTTT. It encodes CASSLSGSDTQYF.

The chain employs TRBV25-1 and TRBJ1-2; possible D gene TRBD1, 6 bases. The CDR3 totals 13 residues. Trimming took 4 bases from V and 4 from J, leaving 10 bases between them. Germline V gene data show CDR1 as MGHDK and CDR2 as SYGVNS. The CDR3, as DNA: TGTGCCAGCAGTGCAACAGGGCCCTATGGCTACACCTTC. Translation: CASSATGPYGYTF.

The V and J genes are TRBV3-1 (or the pseudogene TRBV3-2) and TRBJ2-1; 7 nucleotides align to TRBD1. The CDR3 contains 14 residues. Germline-derived CDR1 and CDR2 are LGHDT and YNNKEL (reference sequence). V shed 4 bases and J 5 bases; nucleotides not matched to a gene: 5. CDR3 in DNA: TGTGCCAGCAGCCTGGTAGGGGGCCACAATGAGCAGTTCTTC. As protein: CASSLVGGHNEQFF.

The rearrangement joins TRBV7-9 to TRBJ2-1, with D possibly being TRBD2 (6 bases). The CDR3 is 13 residues long. Germline assignment: CDR1 SEHNR and CDR2 FQNEAQ (reference sequence). V was cut by 5 bases and J by 6 bases, with 11 bases left in between. The CDR3 DNA sequence: TGTGCCAGCAGCGCGGGACTTCTCAATGAGCAGTTCTTC. This encodes CASSAGLLNEQFF.

The chain employs TRBV18 and TRBJ1-5; D unclear. There are 15 residues in the CDR3. Per germline, CDR1 KGHSH and CDR2 LQKENI. V lost 6 bases to trimming and J lost 3 bases, with 15 bases between them. This CDR3 reads CASSVFGLDNQPQHF. The DNA of the CDR3 is TGTGCCAGCTCCGTGTTTGGGCTGGACAATCAGCCCCAGCATTTT.

This chain uses TRBV10-3 with TRBJ2-1; 14 positions agree with TRBD2. Germline CDR1 and CDR2: ENHRY and SYGVKD. This CDR3 comprises 17 residues. V shed 0 bases, J shed 7 bases, and the junction held 5 bases outside the gene matches. CDR3 nucleotide sequence: TGTGCCATCAGTGAGTCGAGGGGGACTAGCGGGAGTAATGAGCAGTTCTTC. This translates into CAISESRGTSGSNEQFF.

V is TRBV19 and J is TRBJ2-1; perhaps TRBD2 as D (5 bases). Germline-derived CDR1 and CDR2 are LNHDA and SQIVND (reference sequence). The CDR3 runs to 17 residues. Trimming pared 0 bases from V and 6 bases from J, leaving 18 bases between. The CDR3 loop is CASSIDLSWTRANEQFF. CDR3 nucleotides: TGTGCCAGTAGTATAGATCTGTCGTGGACTCGGGCCAATGAGCAGTTCTTC.

The CDR3 region is CASSQGGAGNTIYF. The CDR3 nucleotides read TGTGCCAGCAGCCAGGGAGGGGCCGGAAACACCATATATTTT. J is TRBJ1-3 and V is TRBV9, with D perhaps matching TRBD1 (5 bases). V was shortened by 4 bases and J by 4 bases, with 12 bases between the two germline ends. This CDR3 is built from 14 residues. From germline, CDR1 is SGDLS and CDR2 YYNGEE. Based on the CDR3 plus reference TRBV9 and TRBJ1-3, the full variable domain is DSGVTQTPKHLITATGQRVTLRCSPRSGDLSVYWYQQSLDQGLQFLIQYYNGEERAKGNILERFSAQQFPDLHSELNLSSLELGDSALYFCASSQGGAGNTIYFGEGSWLTVV.

This chain links TRBV6-5 with TRBJ1-6, with 8 bases that match TRBD1. This CDR3 has 12 residues. The V gene's germline CDR1 is MNHEY and CDR2 SVGAGI. V trimming: 7 bases; J trimming: 10 bases; junction bases outside the gene matches: 3. CDR3 sequence: CASTRQGSPLHF. CDR3 DNA sequence: TGTGCCAGCACTAGACAGGGGTCACCCCTCCACTTT.

This clone was recorded a few times. This chain joins TRBV5-1 and TRBJ2-7; unclear D gene. V dropped 4 bases and J dropped 3 bases, with 8 bases sitting between them. The CDR3 is 12 amino acids. Germline V gene data show CDR1 as SGHRS and CDR2 as YFSETQ. CDR3 sequence: CASSPSGYEQYF. In DNA form, the CDR3 reads TGCGCCAGCAGCCCCTCCGGCTACGAGCAGTACTTC.

The rearrangement uses TRBV28 and TRBJ1-2; a weak D match, TRBD1 (6 bases). V was pared by 2 bases and J by 7 bases, with 14 bases between. Germline assignment: CDR1 MDHEN and CDR2 SYDVKM. CDR3 length: 14 residues. The DNA for the CDR3 is TGTGCCAGCAGTTTACGGACAGAATACTTTGGCTACACCTTC. Its translation is CASSLRTEYFGYTF.

The genes are TRBV11-2 and TRBJ2-7, with 8 bases that match TRBD1. Germline assignment: CDR1 SGHAT and CDR2 FQNNGV. With 4 bases clipped from V and 5 bases from J, the junction kept 10 bases outside the gene matches. The CDR3 consists of 15 residues. Here the CDR3 reads CASSSAWAGGHEQYF. The CDR3 DNA follows: TGTGCCAGCAGCTCTGCCTGGGCAGGGGGCCACGAGCAGTACTTC.

The rearrangement uses TRBV28 and TRBJ2-3, with 7 bases that match TRBD1. This CDR3 region has 13 residues. V dropped 10 bases and J dropped 1; count of bases not matched to a gene: 5. Looked up from germline, CDR1 is MDHEN and CDR2 is SYDVKM. The CDR3 bases are TGTGCCACAAGGGGGCAGGGCACAGATACGCAGTATTTT. It encodes CATRGQGTDTQYF.

This chain uses TRBV23-1 with TRBJ2-7; TRBD2 matches at 10 bases. TRBV23-1 is known as an ORF, though its function is uncertain. The V and J ends lost 1 base and 2 bases, in that order; junction bases with no gene match: 5. The CDR3 loop spans 16 amino acids. CDR3 coding DNA: TGCGCCAGCAGTCAATGTTTAGCGGGAGGAACCTACGAGCAGTACTTC. The encoded protein is CASSQCLAGGTYEQYF.

The J gene is TRBJ1-5, the V gene TRBV5-1; 7 bases map to TRBD1. This CDR3 is built from 14 residues. V was clipped by 4 bases and J by 4 bases; unmatched bases: 5. Germline CDR1 is SGHRS and CDR2 is YFSETQ. DNA for the CDR3: TGCGCCAGCAGCCCCGGGACAGTGAATCAGCCCCAGCATTTT. This translates into CASSPGTVNQPQHF.

This sequence joins TRBV19 and TRBJ2-3; 12 nucleotides match TRBD2. Trimming at V came to 3 bases and at J to 6 bases, leaving 7 bases not matched to a gene. This CDR3 region has 16 residues. The germline gives CDR1 LNHDA, CDR2 SQIVND (reference sequence). DNA for the CDR3: TGTGCCAGTAGTATGATGCCTAGCGGGGGGGCGGATACGCAGTATTTT. It translates to CASSMMPSGGADTQYF.

This sequence joins TRBV18 and TRBJ1-1; D possibly corresponds to TRBD1 (6 bases). Germline lookup yields CDR1 KGHSH and CDR2 LQKENI. The length of the CDR3 is 13 residues. The V and J ends lost 6 bases and 8 bases respectively, with 16 bases between them. The CDR3 protein is CASSPDRNKEAFF. CDR3 nucleotides: TGTGCCAGCTCCCCAGACAGGAACAAGGAAGCTTTCTTT.

The chain is built from TRBV6-4 and TRBJ1-1; 8 nucleotides agree with TRBD1. The CDR3 sequence is 16 residues long. Germline trimming cut 5 bases from V and 4 bases from J; bases unmatched to any gene: 12. Germline V gene data show CDR1 as MRHNA and CDR2 as SNTAGT. CDR3 residues: CASSPGGAGFSTEAFF. Here the CDR3 DNA reads TGTGCCAGCAGTCCAGGGGGCGCAGGGTTTAGCACTGAAGCTTTCTTT.

This chain connects TRBV18 to TRBJ2-5, with 7 bases that match TRBD1. The germline CDR1 and CDR2 sequences are KGHSH and LQKENI. The junction had 7 bases not matched to a gene; V was cut back by 1 base and J by 2 bases. The CDR3 consists of 16 residues. The CDR3 region is CASSPLFTRGQETQYF. The CDR3 DNA sequence: TGTGCCAGCTCACCACTTTTTACCAGGGGGCAAGAGACCCAGTACTTC.

The chain's CDR3 is CASTALTGESYGYTF. In nucleotides, the CDR3 is TGTGCCAGCACTGCACTGACAGGGGAATCCTATGGCTACACCTTC. The genes are TRBV11-2 and TRBJ1-2; TRBD1 agrees at 8 bases. Germline V gene data show CDR1 as SGHAT and CDR2 as FQNNGV. This CDR3 is built from 15 residues. The J segment lost 4 bases and the V segment lost 7 bases, leaving 11 bases of the junction unmatched.

V gene TRBV23-1 combines with J gene TRBJ2-1; TRBD2 matches at 12 bases. TRBV23-1 is an ORF; its function is uncertain. This CDR3 is built from 17 residues. J gave up 3 bases and V 2 bases, and 5 bases lay outside the gene matches. CDR3 sequence reads: CASSQPTSGSNYNEQFF. The CDR3 DNA sequence: TGCGCCAGCAGTCAACCGACTAGCGGGAGTAACTACAATGAGCAGTTCTTC.

The DNA for the CDR3 is TGTGCCAGCAGCCCCCTAGCGGGGGGGCATAATGAGCAGTTCTTC. Translated: CASSPLAGGHNEQFF. This chain joins TRBV6-5 and TRBJ2-1; 12 bases line up with TRBD2. With 6 bases clipped from V and 7 bases from J, the junction kept 7 bases outside the gene matches. The CDR3 loop spans 15 amino acids. Germline CDR1 and CDR2: MNHEY and SVGAGI.

The chain's CDR3 is CASSSWTSGVYEQYF. As DNA, the CDR3 is TGTGCCAGCAGTTCCTGGACTAGCGGGGTCTACGAGCAGTACTTC. J is TRBJ2-7 and V is TRBV6-2 or TRBV6-3; TRBD2 agrees at 12 bases. V dropped 4 bases and J dropped 3; count of bases not matched to a gene: 4. This CDR3 has 15 amino acids. Germline values: CDR1 MNHEY, CDR2 SVGEGT.

This rearrangement joins TRBV5-1 to TRBJ2-2, with 9 bases that match TRBD2. V trimming: 5 bases; J trimming: 7 bases; junction bases outside the gene matches: 9. The CDR3 sequence is 15 residues long. Germline loops: CDR1 SGHRS, CDR2 YFSETQ. CDR3 bases: TGCGCCAGCAGTACCGGGACTAGCTCGGTCGGGGAGCTGTTTTTT. It specifies CASSTGTSSVGELFF.